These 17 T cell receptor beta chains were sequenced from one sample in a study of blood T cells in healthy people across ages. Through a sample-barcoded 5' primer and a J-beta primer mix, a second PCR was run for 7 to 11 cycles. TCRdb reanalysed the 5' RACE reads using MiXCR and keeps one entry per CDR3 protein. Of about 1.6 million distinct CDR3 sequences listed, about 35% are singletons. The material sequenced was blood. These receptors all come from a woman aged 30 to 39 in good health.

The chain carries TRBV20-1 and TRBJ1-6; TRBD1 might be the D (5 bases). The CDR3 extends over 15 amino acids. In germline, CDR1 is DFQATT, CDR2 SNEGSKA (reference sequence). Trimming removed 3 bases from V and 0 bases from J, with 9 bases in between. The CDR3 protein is CSASNRSSYNSPLHF. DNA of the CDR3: TGCAGTGCTAGTAACAGGAGCTCCTATAATTCACCCCTCCACTTT.

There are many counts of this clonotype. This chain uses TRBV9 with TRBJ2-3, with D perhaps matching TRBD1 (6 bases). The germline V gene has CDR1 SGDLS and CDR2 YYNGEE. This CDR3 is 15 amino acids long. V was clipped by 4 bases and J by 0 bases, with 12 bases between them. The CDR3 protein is CASSTRQASTDTQYF. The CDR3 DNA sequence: TGTGCCAGCAGCACGAGACAGGCTAGCACAGATACGCAGTATTTT. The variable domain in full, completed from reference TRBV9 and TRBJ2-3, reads DSGVTQTPKHLITATGQRVTLRCSPRSGDLSVYWYQQSLDQGLQFLIQYYNGEERAKGNILERFSAQQFPDLHSELNLSSLELGDSALYFCASSTRQASTDTQYFGPGTRLTVL.

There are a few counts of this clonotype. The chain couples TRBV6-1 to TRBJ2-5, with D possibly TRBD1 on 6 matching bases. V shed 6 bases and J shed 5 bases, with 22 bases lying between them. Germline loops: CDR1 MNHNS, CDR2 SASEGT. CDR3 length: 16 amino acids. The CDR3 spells CASSHGTQVSGETQYF. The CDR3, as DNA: TGTGCCAGCAGCCACGGGACACAGGTCTCGGGGGAGACCCAGTACTTC.

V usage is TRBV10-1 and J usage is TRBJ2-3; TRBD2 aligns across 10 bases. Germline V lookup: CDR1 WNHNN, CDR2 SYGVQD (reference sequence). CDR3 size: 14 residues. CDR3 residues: CGLCGTSVRDTQYF. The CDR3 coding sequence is TGCGGACTTTGCGGGACTAGCGTGAGAGATACGCAGTATTTT.

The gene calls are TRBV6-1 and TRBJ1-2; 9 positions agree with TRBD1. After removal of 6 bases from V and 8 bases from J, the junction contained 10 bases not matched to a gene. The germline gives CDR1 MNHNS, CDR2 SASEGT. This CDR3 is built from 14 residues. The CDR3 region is CASRKDRGSDGYTF. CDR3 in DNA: TGTGCCAGCAGAAAGGACAGGGGAAGCGACGGCTACACCTTC.

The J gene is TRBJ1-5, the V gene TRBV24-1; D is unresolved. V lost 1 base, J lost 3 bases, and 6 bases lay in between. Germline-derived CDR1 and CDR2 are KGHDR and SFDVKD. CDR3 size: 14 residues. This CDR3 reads CATSDFRNNQPQHF. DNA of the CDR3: TGTGCCACCAGTGATTTCAGGAACAATCAGCCCCAGCATTTT.

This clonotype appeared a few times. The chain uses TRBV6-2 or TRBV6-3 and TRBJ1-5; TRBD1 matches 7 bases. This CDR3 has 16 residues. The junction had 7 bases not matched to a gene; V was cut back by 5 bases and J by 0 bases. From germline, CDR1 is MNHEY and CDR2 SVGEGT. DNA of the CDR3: TGTGCCAGCAGTCCACAGGGGACTAGTAGCAATCAGCCCCAGCATTTT. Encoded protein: CASSPQGTSSNQPQHF.

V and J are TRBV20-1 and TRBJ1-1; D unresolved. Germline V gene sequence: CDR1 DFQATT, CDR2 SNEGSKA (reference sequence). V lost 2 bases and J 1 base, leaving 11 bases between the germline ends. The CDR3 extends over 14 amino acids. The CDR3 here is CSARMAASNTEAFF. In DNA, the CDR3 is TGCAGTGCTAGAATGGCAGCATCGAACACTGAAGCTTTCTTT.

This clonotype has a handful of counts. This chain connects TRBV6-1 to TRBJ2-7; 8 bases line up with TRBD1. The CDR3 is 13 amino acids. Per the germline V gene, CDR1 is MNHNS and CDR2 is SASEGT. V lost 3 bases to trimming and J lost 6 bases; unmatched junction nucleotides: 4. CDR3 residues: CASSDRGLREQYF. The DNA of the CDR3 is TGTGCCAGCAGTGACAGGGGGCTCCGCGAGCAGTACTTC.

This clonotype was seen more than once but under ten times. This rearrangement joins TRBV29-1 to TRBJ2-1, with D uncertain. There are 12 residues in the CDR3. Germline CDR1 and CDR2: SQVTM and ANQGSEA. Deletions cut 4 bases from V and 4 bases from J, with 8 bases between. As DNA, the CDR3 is TGCAGCGTTGTAGGAGATTACAATGAGCAGTTCTTC. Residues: CSVVGDYNEQFF.

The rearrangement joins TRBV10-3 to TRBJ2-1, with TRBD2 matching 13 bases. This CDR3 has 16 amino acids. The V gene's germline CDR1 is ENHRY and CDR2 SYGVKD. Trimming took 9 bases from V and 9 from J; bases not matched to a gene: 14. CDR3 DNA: TGTGCCATAACCGGGACTAGCGGGACTCGGTTCGGTGAGCAGTTCTTC. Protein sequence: CAITGTSGTRFGEQFF.

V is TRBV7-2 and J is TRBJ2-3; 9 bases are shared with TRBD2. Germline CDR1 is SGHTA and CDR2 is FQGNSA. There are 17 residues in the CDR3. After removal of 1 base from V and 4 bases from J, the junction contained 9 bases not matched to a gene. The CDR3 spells CASSLGVAGGKPDTQYF. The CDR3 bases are TGTGCCAGCAGCTTAGGGGTGGCGGGAGGGAAGCCAGATACGCAGTATTTT.

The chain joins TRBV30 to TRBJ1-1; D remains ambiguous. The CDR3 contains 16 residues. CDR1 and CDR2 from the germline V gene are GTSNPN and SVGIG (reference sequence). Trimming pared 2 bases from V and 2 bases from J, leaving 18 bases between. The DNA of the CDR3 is TGTGCCTGGAGTTGGCGAGTGGGCAGACAAAACACTGAAGCTTTCTTT. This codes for CAWSWRVGRQNTEAFF.

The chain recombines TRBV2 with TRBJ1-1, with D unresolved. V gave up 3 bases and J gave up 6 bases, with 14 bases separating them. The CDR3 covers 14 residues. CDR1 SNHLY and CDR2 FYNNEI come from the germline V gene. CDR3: CASSENPLGAEAFF. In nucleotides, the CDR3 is TGTGCCAGCAGTGAGAACCCCCTCGGGGCTGAAGCTTTCTTT.

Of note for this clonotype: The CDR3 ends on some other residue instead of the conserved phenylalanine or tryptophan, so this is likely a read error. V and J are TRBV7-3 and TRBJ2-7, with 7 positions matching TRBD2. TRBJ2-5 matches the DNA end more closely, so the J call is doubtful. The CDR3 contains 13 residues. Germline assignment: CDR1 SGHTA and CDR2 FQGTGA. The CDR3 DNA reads TGTGCCAGCAGCTTACTAGCGGAAGAGACCCAGTACTTA. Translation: CASSLLAEETQYL.

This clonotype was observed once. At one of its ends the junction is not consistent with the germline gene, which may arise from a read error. CDR3 coding DNA: TGTGCCAGCAGCGCGGGACTAGCGGAGTACAATGGGCAGTTCTTC. Translation gives CASSAGLAEYNGQFF. The genes are TRBV9 and TRBJ2-1; 11 bases are shared with TRBD2. The CDR3 has 15 residues. The germline V gene encodes CDR1 SGDLS and CDR2 YYNGEE.

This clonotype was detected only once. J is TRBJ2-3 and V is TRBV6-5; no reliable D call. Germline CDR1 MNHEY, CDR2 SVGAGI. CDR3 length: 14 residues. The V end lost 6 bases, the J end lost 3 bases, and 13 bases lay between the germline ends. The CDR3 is CASRATGRTDTQYF. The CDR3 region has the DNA TGTGCCAGCAGAGCGACGGGTAGGACAGATACGCAGTATTTT.